The rows below give T cell receptor beta chains drawn from one sample of a study of T cell responses to AZD1222 COVID-19 vaccine. Clones were sequenced by immunoSEQ multiplex PCR, and TCRdb holds only the in-frame ones, with some missing. Here the sample spans about 160,000 clones, approximately 90% being singletons. The material was peripheral blood, obtained on day 0 of AZD1222 vaccination. These TCRs come from an adult in good health. Each CDR3 is given without its conserved first and last residue.

V | CDR3
TRBV3-1/TRBV3-2 | ASSQLAGELF
TRBV10-2 | ASSEQGQGGYT
TRBV24-1 | ATSDWDRGTDTQY
TRBV7-2 | ASSLLAGLTQQY
TRBV19 | ASSSQGLTGELF
TRBV6-4 | ASSDVSTDTQY
TRBV9 | ASRRGSSNYGYT
TRBV18 | ASSPRFGGEETQY
TRBV5-1 | ASSSPGLADEQY
TRBV6-5 | ASSIGGFPYGYT
TRBV7-9 | ACRAGNSKEQY
TRBV6-5 | ASRGTSGPWEEQY
TRBV6-4 | ASSDRDRGLKTYEQY
TRBV7-2 | ASSLGGGQQYEQY
TRBV5-1 | ASSRTGEGGYT
TRBV11-2 | ASSLGMPYEQY